This T cell receptor beta chain was sequenced for a study of radiotherapy plus CTLA-4 blockade in lung cancer. This clone has a single count. The assay was immunoSEQ multiplex PCR, and TCRdb's table has in-frame clones only and misses some. The sample carries around 56,000 clones, 70% to 80% recorded once. The sample was peripheral blood, taken from a patient treated with radiotherapy plus ipilimumab. This TCR was recovered from a human donor with non-small cell lung cancer who had a complete response to radiotherapy plus ipilimumab.

CDR3 sequence: CASSQATGGRSYGYTF. CDR3 in DNA: TGCGCCAGCAGCCAAGCGACAGGCGGGAGGAGCTATGGCTACACCTTC. The rearrangement uses TRBV4-3 and TRBJ1-2, with a weak D call TRBD1 (6 bases). CDR3 length equals 16 residues. Germline V lookup: CDR1 LGHNA, CDR2 YSLEER. The ends were cut back, 1 base at V and 4 bases at J, with 16 bases in the middle.